This T cell receptor beta chain was observed in a study of blood T cell repertoires in COVID-19. Study-wide context: The United States, Italy and Spain were the sources of the acute and convalescent COVID-19 samples. The cDNA or gDNA used as material had been derived from T cells, B-cell-depleted T cells, or PBMCs.

Trimming stripped 6 bases from V and 6 bases from J, with 9 bases between. The CDR3 length is 12 residues. Methods used by the authors: Reference gene primer amplification gave nucleated cell count estimates. Profiling relied on immunoSEQ multiplex PCR, and the TCRdb table lists in-frame clones only, not all of them. From that table come the V and J calls and clone size; the DNA was used to work out D and trimming. The table shows 150,000 or so clones, with 80% to 85% occurring only once. The sample comprised peripheral blood. This chain links TRBV12-3 or TRBV12-4 with TRBJ2-1; D is unclear. The clonotype was recovered from a woman in her sixties or seventies with acute or convalescent COVID-19. The CDR3 is CASRPYGNEQFF. In nucleotides, the CDR3 is TGTGCCAGCAGACCGTACGGCAATGAGCAGTTCTTC.